The source of this T cell receptor beta chain is a study of blood T cell repertoires in COVID-19 (dated by TCRdb to 2020 to 2022). For context, the study as a whole: Samples from collaborators originated in the United States, Italy and Spain and spanned both the acute and convalescent phases of COVID-19. Samples came from the ongoing ImmuneRACE study (first 160 participants) plus 1,254 subjects from 6 global collaborators. The repertoires were made available in a free public database intended to serve as a resource for research on the immune response to SARS-CoV-2. A de-identified subject ID, COVID-19 status, age in years and sex were almost always included in the sample metadata. The material from the prospective study consisted of cDNA or gDNA derived from T cells, B-cell-depleted T cells, or PBMCs. Where HLA class I and class II types were available, the types were taken from metadata supplied by the sample provider, not from assay-based typing. Subjects who had been exposed to COVID-19, were actively infected with it, or had recovered from it provided the deeply sampled blood TCRbeta repertoires that made up the dataset.

Paper-wide results and their limitations: How much clinical and demographic metadata was included differed by source and by participant, and the metadata was provided uncurated.

The CDR3 starts with the cysteine, ends with the phenylalanine, and has 15 residues. Only the CDR3 region is kept as DNA, spanning 45 bases read in frame from base 1. From V the trimming removes 3 bases and from J it removes 3 bases, while the gene matches leave 5 bases of the junction unaccounted for. CDR1 and CDR2 are read off the germline V gene (reference sequence) as SGHNT and YYREEE. Each collaborating institution followed its own protocols to collect whole blood in K2EDTA tubes. For TCRbeta analysis, collaborator samples were shipped as frozen whole blood, as isolated PBMCs, or as DNA extracted from either sample type. The immunoSEQ Assay, a bias-controlled multiplex PCR, was used to amplify TCRbeta CDR3 regions from genomic DNA. Under the source paper's analysis protocol: Within the assay, amplification of reference gene primers was used to estimate how many nucleated cells each sample contained. To quantify the absolute abundance of each unique TCRbeta CDR3 rearrangement, sequence reads were collapsed and filtered. For each sample, productive Simpson clonality was calculated as the square root of Simpson's diversity index over productive rearrangements. The clones in this table, taken by TCRdb from immuneACCESS, are in-frame only. Not every clone is retained; where verified, under half of the shortfall comes from an unresolved V gene, and the cause of the rest is unknown. Clone size and V and J calls were adopted from that table, with D and trimming inferred from the DNA. Counted in this sample were about 140,000 clones; approximately 86% of them appeared once. The ten largest clones capture 1.5% to 2% of the sample.

In regard to this clone: Its recognized antigen is unknown. No clone much larger than this one lies a single base away; base qualities are absent.

The TCR comes from a man in his 70s with acute or convalescent COVID-19. Material for sequencing was peripheral blood. The chain links TRBV5-4 with TRBJ2-1, with 8 central nucleotides matching TRBD1. The sequence in DNA is TGTGCCAGCAGCTACCGACAGGGGAACTACAATGAGCAGTTCTTC. This gives the protein CASSYRQGNYNEQFF.